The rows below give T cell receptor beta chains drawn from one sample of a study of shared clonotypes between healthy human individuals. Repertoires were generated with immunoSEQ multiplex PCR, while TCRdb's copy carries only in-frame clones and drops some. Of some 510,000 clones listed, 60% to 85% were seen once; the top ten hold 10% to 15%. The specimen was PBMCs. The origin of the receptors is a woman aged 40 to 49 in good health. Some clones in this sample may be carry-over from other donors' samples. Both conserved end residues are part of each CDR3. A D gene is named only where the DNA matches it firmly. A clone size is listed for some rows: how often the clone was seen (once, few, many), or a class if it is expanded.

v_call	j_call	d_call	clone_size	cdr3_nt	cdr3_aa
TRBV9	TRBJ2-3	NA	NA	TGTGCCAGCAGCGTAGGGACTCACGGGCCACACACAGATACGCAGTATTTT	CASSVGTHGPHTDTQYF
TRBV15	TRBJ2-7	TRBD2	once	TGTGCCACCAGCAGGCTCTCTAGCGGGCCTGACGAGCAGTACTTC	CATSRLSSGPDEQYF
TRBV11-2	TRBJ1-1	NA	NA	TGTGCCAGCAGCTTAGGACCTCGGGGCACTGAAGCTTTCTTT	CASSLGPRGTEAFF
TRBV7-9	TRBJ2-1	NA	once	TGTGCCAGCTCGCCGGCCGGGAACCCCTATGAGCAGTTCTTC	CASSPAGNPYEQFF
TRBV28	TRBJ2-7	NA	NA	TGTGCCAGCAGTCCCGGACCCTACGAGCAGTACTTC	CASSPGPYEQYF
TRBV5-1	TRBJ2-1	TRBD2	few	TGCGCCAGCAGCCCCCCTCTAGCGGGAGGGGGAAATGAGCAGTTCTTC	CASSPPLAGGGNEQFF
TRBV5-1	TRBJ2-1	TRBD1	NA	TGCGCCAGCTCAGGAGGGACAGGGGGCTGGAATGAGCAGTTCTTC	CASSGGTGGWNEQFF
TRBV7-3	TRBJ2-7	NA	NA	TGTGCCAGCAACCATGAACGTGGGGGAACCCCCTACGAGCAGTACTTC	CASNHERGGTPYEQYF
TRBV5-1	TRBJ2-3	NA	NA	TGCGCCAGCAGGTATAGCACAGATACGCAGTATTTT	CASRYSTDTQYF
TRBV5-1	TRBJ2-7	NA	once	TGCGCCAGCAGCTTGGGACGGGAATCCTACGAGCAGTACTTC	CASSLGRESYEQYF
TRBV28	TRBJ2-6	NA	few	TGTGCCAGCAGTCTGCCGACTCCTTCTGGGGCCAACGTCCTGACTTTC	CASSLPTPSGANVLTF
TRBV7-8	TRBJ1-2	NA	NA	TGTGCCAGCAGCCCCCTCCCCCGAGACAGCTATGGCTACACCTTC	CASSPLPRDSYGYTF
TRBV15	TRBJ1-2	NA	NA	TGTGCCACCAGCAGAGACCCCACAGCGGAGGGTTTTGGGTATGGCTACACCTTC	CATSRDPTAEGFGYGYTF
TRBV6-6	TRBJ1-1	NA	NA	TGTGCCACGGTCAGGAATATCCCTCCTGAAGCTTTCTTT	CATVRNIPPEAFF
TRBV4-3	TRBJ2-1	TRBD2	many	TGCGCCAGCAGCCAAGTAGGGACTAGCACTTGGAATGAGCAGTTCTTC	CASSQVGTSTWNEQFF
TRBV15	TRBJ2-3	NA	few	TGTGCCACCAGCAGGGGGGACTGGGGCACAGATACGCAGTATTTT	CATSRGDWGTDTQYF
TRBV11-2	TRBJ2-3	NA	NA	TGTGCCAGCAGCTTAGATTTCGGGACTCTGCAGTATTTT	CASSLDFGTLQYF
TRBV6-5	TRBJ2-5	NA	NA	TGTGCCAGCAGTTACAAGGGCAGGGGCCAAGAGACCCAGTACTTC	CASSYKGRGQETQYF
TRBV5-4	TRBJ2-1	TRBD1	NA	TGTGCCAGCAGCAGGCCGCCGGCAGGGGGCGAGAATGAGCAGTTCTTC	CASSRPPAGGENEQFF
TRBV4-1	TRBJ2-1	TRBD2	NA	TGCGCCAGCAGCCAACTTCTAGCGGGAGGTCGCCATGAGCAGTTCTTC	CASSQLLAGGRHEQFF
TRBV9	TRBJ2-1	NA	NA	TGTGCCAGCAGCGTAGCTGGGGACTTCTACAATGAGCAGTTCTTC	CASSVAGDFYNEQFF
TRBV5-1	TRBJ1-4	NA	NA	TGCGCCAGCAGCTCTGGTCAAGGGAATGAAAAACTGTTTTTT	CASSSGQGNEKLFF
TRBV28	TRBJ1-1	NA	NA	TGTGCCAGCAACCCCCGGGGACTGGGCTACACTGAAGCTTTCTTT	CASNPRGLGYTEAFF
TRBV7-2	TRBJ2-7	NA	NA	TGTGCCAGCAGCGAACTCAGTGGTGAGGGGCAGTACTTC	CASSELSGEGQYF
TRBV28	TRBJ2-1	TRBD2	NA	TGTGCCAGCAGACCTAGCGGGTCCTCCTACAATGAGCAGTTCTTC	CASRPSGSSYNEQFF
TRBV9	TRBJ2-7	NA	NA	TGTGCCAGCAGCGTAGAGGATGGGGCCACCTACGAGCAGTACTTC	CASSVEDGATYEQYF
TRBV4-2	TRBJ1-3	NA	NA	TGTGCCAGCAGCCAAGGCGACTGGGGAAACACCATATATTTT	CASSQGDWGNTIYF
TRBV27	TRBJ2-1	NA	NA	TGTGCCAGCAGTTTTCGAGGGGTCGGGCAGTTCTTC	CASSFRGVGQFF
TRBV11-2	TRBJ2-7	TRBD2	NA	TGTGCCAGCAGCTTAGATCGGGTAGCGGGAGGTGGCGAGCAGTACTTC	CASSLDRVAGGGEQYF